The 21 T cell receptor beta chains below were found in one sample sequenced in a study of blood T cell repertoires in COVID-19 (dated by TCRdb to the early 2020s). Libraries were prepared through the immunoSEQ multiplex PCR assay. Here the immuneACCESS table is served through TCRdb, limited to in-frame sequences with V and J called. Missing clones are a known gap in these copies; in checked studies unresolved V genes cover under half, and the rest lacks a known reason. The sample records about 73,000 clones, around 80% of which are singletons. The ten largest make up roughly 2.5% of the sample. The sequenced sample consisted of peripheral blood. The receptors come from a man at least 80 years old with active or convalescent COVID-19.

This rearrangement joins TRBV27 to TRBJ2-1; 10 bases agree with TRBD2. The CDR3 totals 12 residues. Germline CDR1 and CDR2: MNHEY and SMNVEV (reference sequence). With 8 bases clipped from V and 5 bases from J, the junction kept 0 bases outside the gene matches. The CDR3 is CASGTSDNEQFF. The CDR3 DNA is TGTGCCAGCGGGACTAGCGACAATGAGCAGTTCTTC.

The V and J genes are TRBV10-3 and TRBJ2-7; 10 bases agree with TRBD1. The CDR3 length is 12 residues. V trimming: 10 bases; J trimming: 4 bases; junction bases outside the gene matches: 4. From germline, CDR1 is ENHRY and CDR2 SYGVKD. The CDR3 nucleotides read TGTGCCACGGGACAGGGGACGTACGAGCAGTACTTC. Its protein is CATGQGTYEQYF.

The V gene is TRBV11-3, the J gene TRBJ2-6, with a possible D match to TRBD2 (6 bases). This CDR3 is 16 amino acids long. CDR1 and CDR2 from the germline V gene are SGHNT and YENEEA. Deletions cut 6 bases from V and 0 bases from J, with 12 bases between. The CDR3 DNA follows: TGTGCCAGCAGGCACTTGGGGGGCTCTGGGGCCAACGTCCTGACTTTC. It translates to CASRHLGGSGANVLTF.

CDR3 amino acids: CSARLEGRAGEAFF. DNA for the CDR3: TGCAGCGCTCGCCTGGAGGGGAGAGCGGGTGAAGCTTTCTTT. The chain couples TRBV29-1 to TRBJ1-1; a possible D gene is TRBD1 (5 bases). V shed 7 bases and J shed 7 bases, with 22 bases lying between them. Germline-derived CDR1 and CDR2 are SQVTM and ANQGSEA. This CDR3 contains 14 residues.

This chain links TRBV2 with TRBJ2-1; D is uncertain. Trimming shortened V by 5 bases and J by 4 bases, and 6 bases separated the two germline ends. The CDR3 is 12 amino acids. Germline V lookup: CDR1 SNHLY, CDR2 FYNNEI. The CDR3 region has the DNA TGTGCCAGCAGTATCGGTTACAATGAGCAGTTCTTC. It translates to CASSIGYNEQFF.

The genes are TRBV7-2 and TRBJ2-3; the D gene is possibly TRBD2 (5 bases). CDR3 length: 13 residues. Germline V gene data show CDR1 as SGHTA and CDR2 as FQGNSA. V was cut by 4 bases and J by 5 bases, with 10 bases left in between. CDR3 residues: CASSSRARDTQYF. For the CDR3, the DNA is TGTGCCAGCAGCTCGAGGGCCCGAGATACGCAGTATTTT. The full variable domain, rest sourced from reference TRBV7-2 and TRBJ2-3, is GAGVSQSPSNKVTEKGKDVELRCDPISGHTALYWYRQSLGQGLEFLIYFQGNSAPDKSGLPSDRFSAERTGGSVSTLTIQRTQQEDSAVYLCASSSRARDTQYFGPGTRLTVL.

V usage is TRBV10-1 and J usage is TRBJ1-2; a possible D gene is TRBD1 (5 bases). The germline V and J ends were trimmed by 3 bases and 7 bases, with 18 bases remaining between them. Germline assignment: CDR1 WNHNN and CDR2 SYGVQD (reference sequence). CDR3 length: 15 amino acids. The CDR3 spells CASSDYGHPKPGYTF. CDR3 DNA sequence: TGCGCCAGCAGTGACTACGGACACCCCAAGCCTGGCTACACCTTC.

The chain joins TRBV5-5 to TRBJ2-7, with TRBD1 matching 7 bases. With 1 base clipped from V and 7 bases from J, the junction kept 8 bases outside the gene matches. Germline V gene sequence: CDR1 SGHKS, CDR2 YYEKEE (reference sequence). This CDR3 is built from 14 residues. The CDR3 loop reads CASSLLGQSLEQYF. CDR3 coding DNA: TGTGCCAGCAGCTTGTTGGGACAGTCTTTAGAGCAGTACTTC. The full variable domain, in which reference TRBV5-5 and TRBJ2-7 provide the parts outside the CDR3, is DAGVTQSPTHLIKTRGQQVTLRCSPISGHKSVSWYQQVLGQGPQFIFQYYEKEERGRGNFPDRFSARQFPNYSSELNVNALLLGDSALYLCASSLLGQSLEQYFGPGTRLTVT.

By proportion, this clone is medium-sized. The rearrangement links TRBV7-9 to TRBJ2-7, with 12 bases identical to TRBD2. There are 14 residues in the CDR3. V shed 5 bases and J 2 bases; nucleotides not matched to a gene: 1. From germline, CDR1 is SEHNR and CDR2 FQNEAQ (reference sequence). The CDR3 bases are TGTGCCAGCAGCGCTAGCGGGAGGGCCTACGAGCAGTACTTC. This sequence encodes CASSASGRAYEQYF.

The genes are TRBV30 and TRBJ2-7; D may be TRBD2 (5 bases). This CDR3 is 15 amino acids long. From germline, CDR1 is GTSNPN and CDR2 SVGIG (reference sequence). V shed 2 bases and J shed 0 bases, with 14 bases lying between them. The CDR3: CAWSRVSGFSYEQYF. For the CDR3, the DNA is TGTGCCTGGAGTAGAGTCTCGGGGTTCTCCTACGAGCAGTACTTC.

The genes are TRBV15 and TRBJ2-5, with 9 bases matching TRBD2. With 8 bases clipped from V and 5 bases from J, the junction kept 6 bases outside the gene matches. CDR1 is LNHNV, CDR2 YYDKDF, per germline (reference sequence). This CDR3 is built from 13 residues. CDR3 sequence (DNA): TGTGCCACCGGCGGGGGGGCCCGGGAGACCCAGTACTTC. Protein: CATGGGARETQYF.

The rearrangement links TRBV3-1 (or the pseudogene TRBV3-2) to TRBJ1-1, with 7 nucleotides matching TRBD1. The CDR3 covers 13 residues. The V gene end was trimmed by 5 bases and the J gene end by 7 bases; junction bases not matched to a gene: 7. Germline V gene lookup returns CDR1 LGHDT and CDR2 YNNKEL (reference sequence). The CDR3, as DNA: TGTGCCAGCAGCTCTCAACAGGGGCTTGAAGCTTTCTTT. Protein sequence: CASSSQQGLEAFF.

The chain combines TRBV6-2 or TRBV6-3 with TRBJ1-5; maybe TRBD1 (5 bases). This CDR3 has 17 amino acids. Germline CDR1 MNHEY, CDR2 SVGEGT. Trimming removed 0 bases at V and 4 bases at J, with 16 bases between. CDR3 in amino acids: CASSYSIGGHRNQPQHF. The CDR3 DNA reads TGTGCCAGCAGTTACTCGATTGGTGGACACCGTAATCAGCCCCAGCATTTT.

The chain combines TRBV3-1 (or the pseudogene TRBV3-2) with TRBJ1-2; D is unresolved. V lost 3 bases to trimming and J lost 1 base, with 15 bases between them. The germline V gene has CDR1 LGHDT and CDR2 YNNKEL (reference sequence). This CDR3 is 16 amino acids long. CDR3 nucleotide sequence: TGTGCCAGCAGCCATGTAAACAGCCCTCTTAACTATGGCTACACCTTC. It encodes CASSHVNSPLNYGYTF.

This rearrangement joins TRBV18 to TRBJ2-7; weak D call: TRBD1 (5 bases). CDR3 length: 14 amino acids. Germline loops: CDR1 KGHSH, CDR2 LQKENI. Trimming shortened V by 5 bases and J by 0 bases, and 11 bases separated the two germline ends. The CDR3 DNA follows: TGTGCCAGCTCAACCTCGACAGCCTCCTACGAGCAGTACTTC. This encodes CASSTSTASYEQYF.

The chain links TRBV25-1 to TRBJ2-2, with a possible D match to TRBD2 (7 bases). V was trimmed by 2 bases and J by 6 bases, leaving 16 bases between them. Germline V gene data show CDR1 as MGHDK and CDR2 as SYGVNS. This CDR3 contains 16 residues. In DNA, the CDR3 is TGTGCCAGCAGTGAAGGGGGGGGCGGGGCCGCCGGGGAGCTGTTTTTT. It yields the protein CASSEGGGGAAGELFF. The full variable domain, in which reference TRBV25-1 and TRBJ2-2 provide the parts outside the CDR3, is EADIYQTPRYLVIGTGKKITLECSQTMGHDKMYWYQQDPGMELHLIHYSYGVNSTEKGDLSSESTVSRIRTEHFPLTLESARPSHTSQYLCASSEGGGGAAGELFFGEGSRLTVL.

The chain joins TRBV11-2 to TRBJ2-3, with D tentatively TRBD2 (6 bases). Per the germline V gene, CDR1 is SGHAT and CDR2 is FQNNGV. Between the trimmed V and J ends, which lost 1 base and 5 bases, there was a span of 10 bases. This CDR3 has 14 amino acids. The CDR3 sequence is CASSLVGGIDTQYF. The CDR3 region has the DNA TGTGCCAGCAGCTTAGTGGGAGGCATAGATACGCAGTATTTT.

This clone has more than one count but fewer than ten. The chain has TRBV10-1 and TRBJ2-7, with D uncertain. CDR3 size: 12 residues. CDR1 and CDR2 (germline): WNHNN, SYGVQD (reference sequence). V gave up 5 bases and J gave up 6 bases, with 11 bases separating them. This chain's CDR3 is CASSRASSEQYF. DNA for the CDR3: TGCGCCAGCAGTCGAGCGAGCTCCGAGCAGTACTTC.

The chain carries TRBV7-9 and TRBJ2-7, with D hard to call. The germline gives CDR1 SEHNR, CDR2 FQNEAQ (reference sequence). This CDR3 region has 14 residues. V was trimmed by 6 bases and J by 0 bases, leaving 12 bases between them. In DNA form, the CDR3 reads TGTGCCAGCAGTCACGACATTACCTCCTACGAGCAGTACTTC. It codes for CASSHDITSYEQYF.

The CDR3 nucleotides read TGTGCCAGCAGCGTAGAGGGGGGGGCAGTAGCAGATACGCAGTATTTT. It encodes CASSVEGGAVADTQYF. The chain has TRBV9 and TRBJ2-3, with D possibly being TRBD2 (7 bases). The germline V and J ends were trimmed by 0 bases and 4 bases, with 15 bases remaining between them. CDR1 is SGDLS, CDR2 YYNGEE, per germline. The CDR3 covers 16 residues.

The rearrangement uses TRBV20-1 and TRBJ2-5; D is unclear. Germline values: CDR1 DFQATT, CDR2 SNEGSKA (reference sequence). This CDR3 contains 11 residues. Trimming removed 1 base at V and 5 bases at J, with 5 bases between. The CDR3 loop is CSARAMETQYF. The CDR3 nucleotides read TGCAGTGCTAGAGCTATGGAGACCCAGTACTTC.